The next 16 T cell receptor beta chains were all read from a single sample in a study of blood T cell repertoires in COVID-19. Repertoires were generated with immunoSEQ multiplex PCR, while TCRdb's copy carries only in-frame clones and drops some. In the table there are around 170,000 clones, roughly nine tenths of which are singletons. What was sequenced was peripheral blood. Receptor source: a woman aged 25 to 39 with active or convalescent COVID-19.

The chain uses TRBV3-1 (or the pseudogene TRBV3-2) and TRBJ1-2, with no clear D. Per germline, CDR1 LGHDT and CDR2 YNNKEL (reference sequence). V was pared by 4 bases and J by 2 bases, with 17 bases between. CDR3 size: 16 residues. As DNA, the CDR3 is TGTGCCAGCAGCCCGAGGATCGGCGGAAGGAACTATGGCTACACCTTC. Protein product: CASSPRIGGRNYGYTF.

The chain links TRBV7-6 to TRBJ2-1, with 14 nucleotides matching TRBD2. CDR1 and CDR2 (germline): SGHVS, FNYEAQ. The CDR3 consists of 16 residues. Unmatched junction bases numbered 3, after V lost 5 bases and J lost 3 bases. CDR3 sequence (DNA): TGTGCCAGCAGCGCCGGGACTAGCGGGAGCTACAATGAGCAGTTCTTC. The encoded protein is CASSAGTSGSYNEQFF.

The V gene is TRBV18, the J gene TRBJ2-1; 11 nucleotides agree with TRBD2. Germline V CDR1 and CDR2: KGHSH, LQKENI. The CDR3 loop spans 15 amino acids. The V gene end was trimmed by 3 bases and the J gene end by 3 bases; junction bases not matched to a gene: 1. The DNA of the CDR3 is TGTGCCAGCTCACCCGGGACTAGCGGCTACAATGAGCAGTTCTTC. Translated: CASSPGTSGYNEQFF.

V and J are TRBV18 and TRBJ1-1; weak D call: TRBD1 (5 bases). The CDR3 loop spans 14 amino acids. Trimming pared 3 bases from V and 0 bases from J, leaving 8 bases between. CDR1 is KGHSH and CDR2 is LQKENI in the germline V gene. CDR3 sequence: CASSPGGLNTEAFF. The CDR3 bases are TGTGCCAGCTCACCGGGGGGTCTGAACACTGAAGCTTTCTTT.

In DNA, the CDR3 is TGTGCCAGCAGCTTAGGACCGTCCGGACTCTACTGGGGCACTGAAGCTTTCTTT. Its translation is CASSLGPSGLYWGTEAFF. The chain couples TRBV11-2 to TRBJ1-1; D gene uncertain. Germline-derived CDR1 and CDR2 are SGHAT and FQNNGV. V dropped 1 base and J dropped 4 bases, with 22 bases sitting between them. The CDR3 length is 18 residues.

V gene TRBV9 combines with J gene TRBJ2-3; D is possibly TRBD2 (6 bases). Germline CDR1 is SGDLS and CDR2 is YYNGEE. Trimming stripped 2 bases from V and 6 bases from J, with 10 bases between. The CDR3 loop spans 13 amino acids. The DNA for the CDR3 is TGTGCCAGCAGCGTTATTGGGGGGGATACGCAGTATTTT. This gives the protein CASSVIGGDTQYF. The full variable domain, completed using reference TRBV9 and TRBJ2-3, is DSGVTQTPKHLITATGQRVTLRCSPRSGDLSVYWYQQSLDQGLQFLIQYYNGEERAKGNILERFSAQQFPDLHSELNLSSLELGDSALYFCASSVIGGDTQYFGPGTRLTVL.

The chain combines TRBV28 with TRBJ1-2; 11 bases map to TRBD1. The V gene end was trimmed by 5 bases and the J gene end by 6 bases; junction bases not matched to a gene: 8. CDR3 length: 15 amino acids. The germline CDR1 and CDR2 sequences are MDHEN and SYDVKM. CDR3 amino acids: CASSRPKGQGDGYTF. In DNA form, the CDR3 reads TGTGCCAGCAGTAGACCAAAGGGACAGGGGGATGGCTACACCTTC.

V and J are TRBV11-3 and TRBJ1-1; D is undetermined. Germline CDR1 reads SGHNT; CDR2 reads YENEEA. V was cut by 3 bases and J by 5 bases, with 7 bases left in between. This CDR3 is built from 12 residues. The CDR3 sequence is CASSLSKTEAFF. The CDR3 nucleotides read TGTGCCAGCAGCTTGTCAAAAACTGAAGCTTTCTTT.

The V call is TRBV19, the J call TRBJ1-1; 8 bases align to TRBD1. This CDR3 spans 12 amino acids. Germline trimming cut 1 base from V and 12 bases from J; bases unmatched to any gene: 4. Germline assignment: CDR1 LNHDA and CDR2 SQIVND (reference sequence). CDR3 nucleotide sequence: TGTGCCAGTAGTATAGGACAGGGGAAAACTTTCTTT. As protein: CASSIGQGKTFF.

The rearrangement links TRBV5-1 to TRBJ2-7; D is possibly TRBD1 (5 bases). CDR3 length: 14 residues. The ends were cut back, 4 bases at V and 3 bases at J, with 14 bases in the middle. CDR1 SGHRS and CDR2 YFSETQ come from the germline V gene. CDR3 region: CASSPQDTFYEQYF. CDR3 coding DNA: TGCGCCAGCAGCCCTCAGGACACGTTCTACGAGCAGTACTTC.

The rearrangement joins TRBV19 to TRBJ1-6; 8 positions agree with TRBD1. Germline assignment: CDR1 LNHDA and CDR2 SQIVND (reference sequence). V was clipped by 6 bases and J by 5 bases; unmatched bases: 6. This CDR3 has 15 residues. The CDR3 sequence: CASRIQGGNNSPLHF. The CDR3 DNA reads TGTGCCAGTAGGATACAGGGGGGAAATAATTCACCCCTCCACTTT. Together with reference TRBV19 and TRBJ1-6, the CDR3 gives the full variable domain: DGGITQSPKYLFRKEGQNVTLSCEQNLNHDAMYWYRQDPGQGLRLIYYSQIVNDFQKGDIAEGYSVSREKKESFPLTVTSAQKNPTAFYLCASRIQGGNNSPLHFGNGTRLTVT.

The chain joins TRBV3-1 (or the pseudogene TRBV3-2) to TRBJ1-6; D perhaps matches TRBD1 (6 bases). The ends were cut back, 3 bases at V and 1 base at J, with 7 bases in the middle. The CDR3 contains 15 residues. CDR1 LGHDT and CDR2 YNNKEL come from the germline V gene (reference sequence). CDR3 bases: TGTGCCAGCAGCCACAGGGGATCCTATAATTCACCCCTCCACTTT. This codes for CASSHRGSYNSPLHF.

This rearrangement joins TRBV7-9 to TRBJ1-1; weak D call: TRBD1 (5 bases). This CDR3 contains 16 residues. The V and J ends lost 4 bases and 1 base respectively, with 16 bases between them. Looked up from germline, CDR1 is SEHNR and CDR2 is FQNEAQ (reference sequence). This CDR3 reads CASSSSARGRNTEAFF. The CDR3 nucleotides read TGTGCCAGCAGCTCTTCTGCGCGGGGGAGGAACACTGAAGCTTTCTTT.

The rearrangement joins TRBV30 to TRBJ1-1; D perhaps matches TRBD1 (6 bases). The V and J ends lost 1 base and 2 bases respectively, with 17 bases between them. This CDR3 comprises 16 residues. Germline values: CDR1 GTSNPN, CDR2 SVGIG (reference sequence). CDR3 residues: CAWSDEGGDDNTEAFF. The DNA for the CDR3 is TGTGCCTGGAGTGACGAGGGGGGGGATGACAACACTGAAGCTTTCTTT.

The genes are TRBV6-4 and TRBJ2-3; possible D gene TRBD2, 6 bases. The CDR3 totals 15 residues. The V gene lost 0 bases and the J gene lost 0 bases, with 7 bases spanning the gap. CDR1 and CDR2 from the germline V gene are MRHNA and SNTAGT. CDR3 amino acids: CASSDSRDSTDTQYF. CDR3 coding DNA: TGTGCCAGCAGTGACTCGCGGGACAGCACAGATACGCAGTATTTT.

This sequence joins TRBV28 and TRBJ1-5, with 7 bases matching TRBD1. The J segment lost 2 bases and the V segment lost 4 bases, leaving 2 bases of the junction unmatched. In germline, CDR1 is MDHEN, CDR2 SYDVKM. The CDR3 is 14 amino acids. The CDR3 nucleotides read TGTGCCAGCAGTTACAGGGGCGGCAATCAGCCCCAGCATTTT. Protein: CASSYRGGNQPQHF. The complete variable domain, with remaining parts taken from reference TRBV28 and TRBJ1-5, reads DVKVTQSSRYLVKRTGEKVFLECVQDMDHENMFWYRQDPGLGLRLIYFSYDVKMKEKGDIPEGYSVSREKKERFSLILESASTNQTSMYLCASSYRGGNQPQHFGDGTRLSIL.